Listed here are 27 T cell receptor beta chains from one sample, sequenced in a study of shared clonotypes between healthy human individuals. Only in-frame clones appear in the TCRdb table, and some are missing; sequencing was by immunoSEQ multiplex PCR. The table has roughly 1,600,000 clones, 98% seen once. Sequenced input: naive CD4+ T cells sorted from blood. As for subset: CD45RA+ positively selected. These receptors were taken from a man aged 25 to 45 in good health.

This CDR3 reads CASSSAGTSGYNEQFF. Here the CDR3 DNA reads TGCGCCAGCAGCTCCGCCGGGACTAGCGGATACAATGAGCAGTTCTTC. This chain joins TRBV5-1 and TRBJ2-1, with 11 positions matching TRBD2. Germline loops: CDR1 SGHRS, CDR2 YFSETQ. The V gene end was trimmed by 3 bases and the J gene end by 4 bases; junction bases not matched to a gene: 6. The CDR3 runs 16 residues.

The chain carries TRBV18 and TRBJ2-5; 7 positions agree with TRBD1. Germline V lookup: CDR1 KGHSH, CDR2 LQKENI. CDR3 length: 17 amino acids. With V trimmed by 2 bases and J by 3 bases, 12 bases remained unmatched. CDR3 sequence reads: CASSPRGLQGTKETQYF. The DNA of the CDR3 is TGTGCCAGCTCACCAAGGGGCTTACAGGGGACGAAAGAGACCCAGTACTTC.

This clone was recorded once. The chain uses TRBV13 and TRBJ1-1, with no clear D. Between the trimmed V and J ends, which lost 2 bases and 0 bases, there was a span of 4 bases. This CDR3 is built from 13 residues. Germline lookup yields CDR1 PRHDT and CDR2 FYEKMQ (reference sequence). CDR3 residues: CASSLTMNTEAFF. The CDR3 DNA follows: TGTGCCAGCAGCTTAACTATGAACACTGAAGCTTTCTTT. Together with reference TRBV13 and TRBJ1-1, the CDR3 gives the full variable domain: AAGVIQSPRHLIKEKRETATLKCYPIPRHDTVYWYQQGPGQDPQFLISFYEKMQSDKGSIPDRFSAQQFSDYHSELNMSSLELGDSALYFCASSLTMNTEAFFGQGTRLTVV.

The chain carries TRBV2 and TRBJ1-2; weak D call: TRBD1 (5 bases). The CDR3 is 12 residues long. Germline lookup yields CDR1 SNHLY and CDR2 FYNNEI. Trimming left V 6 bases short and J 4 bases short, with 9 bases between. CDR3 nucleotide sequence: TGTGCCAGCAGCAGGGAAGGCTATGGCTACACCTTC. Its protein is CASSREGYGYTF.

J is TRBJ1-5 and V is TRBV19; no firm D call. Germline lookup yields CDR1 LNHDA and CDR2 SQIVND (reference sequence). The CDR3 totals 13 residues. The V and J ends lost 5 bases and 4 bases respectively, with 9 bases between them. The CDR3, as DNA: TGTGCCAGTAGTGAAGGCCGGAATCAGCCCCAGCATTTT. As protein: CASSEGRNQPQHF.

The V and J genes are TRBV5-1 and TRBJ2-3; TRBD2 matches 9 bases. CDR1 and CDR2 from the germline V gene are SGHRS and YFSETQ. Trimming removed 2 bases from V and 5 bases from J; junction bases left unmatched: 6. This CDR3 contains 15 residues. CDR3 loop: CASSFLAGTRDTQYF. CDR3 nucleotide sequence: TGCGCCAGCAGCTTCCTAGCGGGAACACGAGATACGCAGTATTTT.

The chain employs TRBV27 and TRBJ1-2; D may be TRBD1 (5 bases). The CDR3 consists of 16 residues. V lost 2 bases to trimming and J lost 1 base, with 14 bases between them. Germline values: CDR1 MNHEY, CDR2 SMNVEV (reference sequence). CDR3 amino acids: CASSLMGGAVNYGYTF. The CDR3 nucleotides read TGTGCCAGCAGTTTAATGGGCGGGGCCGTTAACTATGGCTACACCTTC.

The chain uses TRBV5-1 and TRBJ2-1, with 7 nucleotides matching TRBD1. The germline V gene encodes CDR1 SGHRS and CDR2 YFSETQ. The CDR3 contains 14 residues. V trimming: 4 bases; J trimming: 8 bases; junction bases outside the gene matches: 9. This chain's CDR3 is CASSPTTGDHEQFF. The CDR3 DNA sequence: TGCGCCAGCAGCCCCACCACAGGGGATCATGAGCAGTTCTTC.

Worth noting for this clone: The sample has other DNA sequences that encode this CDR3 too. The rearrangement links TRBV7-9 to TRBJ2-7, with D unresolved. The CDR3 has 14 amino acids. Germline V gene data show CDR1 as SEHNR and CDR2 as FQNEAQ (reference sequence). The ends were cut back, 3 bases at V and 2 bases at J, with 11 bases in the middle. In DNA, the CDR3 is TGTGCCAGCAGCTTGGGAACCCCCCCCTACGAGCAGTACTTC. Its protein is CASSLGTPPYEQYF.

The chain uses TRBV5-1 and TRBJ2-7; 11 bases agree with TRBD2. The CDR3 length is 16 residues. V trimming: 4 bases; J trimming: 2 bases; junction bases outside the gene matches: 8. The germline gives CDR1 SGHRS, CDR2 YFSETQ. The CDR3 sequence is CASSRITSGSTYEQYF. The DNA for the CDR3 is TGCGCCAGCAGCCGTATTACTAGCGGGAGTACCTACGAGCAGTACTTC.

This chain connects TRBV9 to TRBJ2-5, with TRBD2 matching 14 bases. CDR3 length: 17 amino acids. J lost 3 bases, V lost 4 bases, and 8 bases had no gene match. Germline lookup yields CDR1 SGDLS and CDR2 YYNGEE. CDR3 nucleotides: TGTGCCAGCAGCCCCCGGGCGGGACTAGCGGGAGAAGAGACCCAGTACTTC. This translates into CASSPRAGLAGEETQYF.

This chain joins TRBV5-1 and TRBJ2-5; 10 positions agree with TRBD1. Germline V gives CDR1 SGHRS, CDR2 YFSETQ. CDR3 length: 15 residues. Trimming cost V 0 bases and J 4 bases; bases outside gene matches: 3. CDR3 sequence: CASSLATGGAETQYF. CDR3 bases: TGCGCCAGCAGCTTGGCGACAGGGGGCGCAGAGACCCAGTACTTC.

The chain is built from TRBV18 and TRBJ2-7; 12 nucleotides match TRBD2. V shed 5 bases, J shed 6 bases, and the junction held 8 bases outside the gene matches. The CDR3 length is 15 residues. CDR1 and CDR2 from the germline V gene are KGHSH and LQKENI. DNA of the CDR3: TGTGCCAGCTCATCACGACTAGCGGGAGAATCCGAGCAGTACTTC. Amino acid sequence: CASSSRLAGESEQYF.

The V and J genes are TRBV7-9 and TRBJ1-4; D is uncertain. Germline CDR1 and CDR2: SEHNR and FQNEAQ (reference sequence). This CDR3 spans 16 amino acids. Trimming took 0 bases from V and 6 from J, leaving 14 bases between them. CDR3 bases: TGTGCCAGCAGCTTAGCGCGGGTCTGGGGAGATGAAAAACTGTTTTTT. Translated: CASSLARVWGDEKLFF.

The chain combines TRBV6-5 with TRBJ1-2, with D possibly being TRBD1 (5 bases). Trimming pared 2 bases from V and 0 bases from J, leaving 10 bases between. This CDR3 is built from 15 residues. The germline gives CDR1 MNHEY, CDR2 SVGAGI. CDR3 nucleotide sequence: TGTGCCAGCAGTTACCTCAGGGAGTCTAACTATGGCTACACCTTC. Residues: CASSYLRESNYGYTF.

The DNA of the CDR3 is TGTGCCAGCAGTCCCGCGAGGCTAGCGGGGCGGGTCTTTGAGCAGTACTTC. This gives the protein CASSPARLAGRVFEQYF. The chain carries TRBV27 and TRBJ2-7; 9 nucleotides match TRBD2. Per the germline V gene, CDR1 is MNHEY and CDR2 is SMNVEV (reference sequence). Trimming cost V 5 bases and J 7 bases; bases outside gene matches: 18. The CDR3 contains 17 residues.

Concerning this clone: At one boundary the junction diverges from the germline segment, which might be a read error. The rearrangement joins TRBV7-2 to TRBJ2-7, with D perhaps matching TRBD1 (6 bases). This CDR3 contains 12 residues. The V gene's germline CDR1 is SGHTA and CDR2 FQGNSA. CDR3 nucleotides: TGTGCCAGCAGCTTCGCAGACAGGACGAGGCACTTC. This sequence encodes CASSFADRTRHF. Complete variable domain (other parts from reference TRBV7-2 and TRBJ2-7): GAGVSQSPSNKVTEKGKDVELRCDPISGHTALYWYRQSLGQGLEFLIYFQGNSAPDKSGLPSDRFSAERTGGSVSTLTIQRTQQEDSAVYLCASSFADRTRHFGPGTRLTVT.

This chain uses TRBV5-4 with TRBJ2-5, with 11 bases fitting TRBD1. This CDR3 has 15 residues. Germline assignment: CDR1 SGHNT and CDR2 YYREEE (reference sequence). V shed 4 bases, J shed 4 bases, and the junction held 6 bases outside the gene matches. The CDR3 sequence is CASSRGDRGRETQYF. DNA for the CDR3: TGTGCCAGCAGCCGCGGGGACAGGGGGAGAGAGACCCAGTACTTC. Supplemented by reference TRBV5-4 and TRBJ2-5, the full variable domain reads ETGVTQSPTHLIKTRGQQVTLRCSSQSGHNTVSWYQQALGQGPQFIFQYYREEENGRGNFPPRFSGLQFPNYSSELNVNALELDDSALYLCASSRGDRGRETQYFGPGTRLLVL.

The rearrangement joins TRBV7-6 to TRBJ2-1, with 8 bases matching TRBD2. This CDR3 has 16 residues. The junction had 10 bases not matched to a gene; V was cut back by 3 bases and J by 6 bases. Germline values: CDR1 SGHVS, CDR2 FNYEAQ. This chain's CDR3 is CASSFAGTSRFNEQFF. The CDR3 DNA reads TGTGCCAGCAGCTTCGCCGGGACTAGTAGATTCAATGAGCAGTTCTTC.

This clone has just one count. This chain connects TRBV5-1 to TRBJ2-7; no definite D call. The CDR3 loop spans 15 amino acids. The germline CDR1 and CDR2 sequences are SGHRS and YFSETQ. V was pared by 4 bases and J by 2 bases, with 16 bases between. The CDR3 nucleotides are TGCGCCAGCAGCCGCCCCGAGACAAGGACCTACGAGCAGTACTTC. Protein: CASSRPETRTYEQYF.

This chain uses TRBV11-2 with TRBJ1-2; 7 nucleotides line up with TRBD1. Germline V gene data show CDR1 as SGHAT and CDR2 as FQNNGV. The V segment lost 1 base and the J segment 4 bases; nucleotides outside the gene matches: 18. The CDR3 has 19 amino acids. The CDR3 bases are TGTGCCAGCAGCTTAGTGGGCCCGGTTGTTAGGGGGCGCGTCTATGGCTACACCTTC. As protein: CASSLVGPVVRGRVYGYTF.

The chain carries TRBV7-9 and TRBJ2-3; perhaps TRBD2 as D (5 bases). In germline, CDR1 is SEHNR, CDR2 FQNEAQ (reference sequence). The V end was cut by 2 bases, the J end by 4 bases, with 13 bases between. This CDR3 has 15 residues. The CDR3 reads CASSLSRLAADTQYF. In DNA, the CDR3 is TGTGCCAGCAGCTTATCTAGGCTAGCCGCAGATACGCAGTATTTT.

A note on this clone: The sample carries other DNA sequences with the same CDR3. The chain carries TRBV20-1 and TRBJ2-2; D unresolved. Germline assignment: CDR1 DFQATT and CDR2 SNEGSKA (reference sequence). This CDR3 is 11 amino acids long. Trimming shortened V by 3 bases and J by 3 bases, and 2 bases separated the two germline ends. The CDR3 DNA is TGCAGTGCTAGTGACACCGGGGAGCTGTTTTTT. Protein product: CSASDTGELFF.

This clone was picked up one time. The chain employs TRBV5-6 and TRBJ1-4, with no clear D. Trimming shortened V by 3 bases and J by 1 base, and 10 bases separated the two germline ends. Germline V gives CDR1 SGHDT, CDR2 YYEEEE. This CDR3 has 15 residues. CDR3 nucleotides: TGTGCCAGCAGCTGGACGGTGGGAACTAATGAAAAACTGTTTTTT. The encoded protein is CASSWTVGTNEKLFF.

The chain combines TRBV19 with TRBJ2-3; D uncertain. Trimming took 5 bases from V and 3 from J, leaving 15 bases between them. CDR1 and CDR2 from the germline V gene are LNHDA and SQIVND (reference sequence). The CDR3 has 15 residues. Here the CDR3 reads CASSFSPTYTDTQYF. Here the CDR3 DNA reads TGTGCCAGTAGTTTTTCCCCCACGTATACAGATACGCAGTATTTT.

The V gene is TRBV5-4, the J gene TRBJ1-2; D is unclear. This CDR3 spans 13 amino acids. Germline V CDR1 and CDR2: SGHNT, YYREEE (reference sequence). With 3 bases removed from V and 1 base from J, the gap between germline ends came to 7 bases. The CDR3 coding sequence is TGTGCCAGCAGCTCTACAGTTAACTATGGCTACACCTTC. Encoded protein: CASSSTVNYGYTF. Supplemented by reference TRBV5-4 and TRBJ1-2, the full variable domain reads ETGVTQSPTHLIKTRGQQVTLRCSSQSGHNTVSWYQQALGQGPQFIFQYYREEENGRGNFPPRFSGLQFPNYSSELNVNALELDDSALYLCASSSTVNYGYTFGSGTRLTVV.

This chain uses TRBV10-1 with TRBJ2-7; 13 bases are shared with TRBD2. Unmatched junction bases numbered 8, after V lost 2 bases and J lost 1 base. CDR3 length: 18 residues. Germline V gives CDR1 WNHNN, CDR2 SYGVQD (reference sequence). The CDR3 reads CASSEGTSGILGSYEQYF. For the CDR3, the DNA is TGCGCCAGCAGTGAGGGGACTAGCGGGATTTTAGGGTCCTACGAGCAGTACTTC.